The 7 T cell receptor beta chains listed next were all sequenced from one sample in a study of blood T cell repertoires in COVID-19. Assay used: immunoSEQ multiplex PCR; TCRdb lists only in-frame clones, some missing. Of about 150,000 clones in the sample, more than 75% were seen once. Sequencing was done on a sample of peripheral blood. The receptors were gathered from a man older than 75 with acute or convalescent COVID-19.

This chain connects TRBV19 to TRBJ1-5; tentative D call: TRBD1 (5 bases). The CDR3 extends over 16 amino acids. CDR1 and CDR2 from the germline V gene are LNHDA and SQIVND (reference sequence). V shed 4 bases and J shed 9 bases, with 22 bases lying between them. The CDR3 DNA sequence: TGTGCCAGTAGTACCCAATCATTACAGGAATTGTGGCCCCAGCATTTT. This translates into CASSTQSLQELWPQHF.

J is TRBJ2-7 and V is TRBV5-5; possibly TRBD2 for D (5 bases). CDR3 length: 15 amino acids. With 0 bases removed from V and 3 bases from J, the gap between germline ends came to 13 bases. Germline-derived CDR1 and CDR2 are SGHKS and YYEKEE (reference sequence). CDR3 bases: TGTGCCAGCAGCTTGGCCGGGAACCCCATCTACGAGCAGTACTTC. This codes for CASSLAGNPIYEQYF.

The chain links TRBV9 to TRBJ2-7; a possible D gene is TRBD1 (6 bases). This CDR3 comprises 14 residues. CDR1 is SGDLS, CDR2 YYNGEE, per germline. V was shortened by 0 bases and J by 6 bases, with 13 bases between the two germline ends. Written as DNA, the CDR3 is TGTGCCAGCAGCGTAGAGGGGCAGGGGAGCGAGCAGTACTTC. It specifies CASSVEGQGSEQYF.

The J gene is TRBJ1-1, the V gene TRBV29-1, with D uncertain. V was trimmed by 3 bases and J by 1 base, leaving 9 bases between them. Germline V gene sequence: CDR1 SQVTM, CDR2 ANQGSEA. This CDR3 spans 13 amino acids. DNA of the CDR3: TGCAGCGTTGACTTTGTGGCGAACACTGAAGCTTTCTTT. Its translation is CSVDFVANTEAFF.

The chain is built from TRBV2 and TRBJ1-5; D is unresolved. The CDR3 runs 15 residues. Germline values: CDR1 SNHLY, CDR2 FYNNEI. The V end lost 4 bases, the J end lost 6 bases, and 16 bases lay between the germline ends. The CDR3 sequence is CASSVGQAGGQPQHF. In DNA, the CDR3 is TGTGCCAGCAGTGTAGGGCAGGCAGGAGGTCAGCCCCAGCATTTT.

The J gene is TRBJ2-1, the V gene TRBV28; D remains unclear. V was clipped by 10 bases and J by 0 bases, with 13 bases between them. The V gene's germline CDR1 is MDHEN and CDR2 SYDVKM. The CDR3 covers 14 residues. The CDR3 sequence: CATVRASSYNEQFF. Written as DNA, the CDR3 is TGTGCCACAGTACGTGCCAGCTCCTACAATGAGCAGTTCTTC.

Only a few counts were recorded for this clone. V and J are TRBV15 and TRBJ1-1, with D unclear. The CDR3 covers 15 residues. CDR1 is LNHNV and CDR2 is YYDKDF in the germline V gene (reference sequence). Trimming left V 5 bases short and J 0 bases short, with 13 bases between. CDR3 residues: CATSPARGLNTEAFF. CDR3 bases: TGTGCCACCAGCCCTGCAAGAGGGTTGAACACTGAAGCTTTCTTT.